The clone carrying this TCR beta chain was observed a handful of times. In the source study's methods: Reference gene primer amplification gave nucleated cell count estimates. Measured with immunoSEQ multiplex PCR; TCRdb has only the in-frame clones, and not every one. V and J calls plus clone size are reproduced from that table; the DNA served to infer D and trimming. The data hold under 300,000 clones, with about nine tenths observed a single time. This record belongs to a study of blood T cell repertoires in COVID-19. Study-wide background: Donors in the United States, Italy and Spain gave samples during acute or convalescent COVID-19. PBMCs, B-cell-depleted T cells, or T cells were the source of the cDNA or gDNA that made up the material.

CDR1 is ENHRY and CDR2 is SYGVKD in the germline V gene. The CDR3 has 13 residues. Trimming cost V 5 bases and J 2 bases; bases outside gene matches: 2. The sequencing sample was made of peripheral blood. This sequence originates from a woman aged 25 to 45 with active or convalescent COVID-19. J is TRBJ1-1 and V is TRBV10-3; 7 bases agree with TRBD1. CDR3 nucleotide sequence: TGTGCCATCAGTAGACAGGGCAACACTGAAGCTTTCTTT. Amino acid sequence: CAISRQGNTEAFF.